One and the same sample provided the 7 T cell receptor beta chains below, sequenced in a study of cytomegalovirus exposure and HLA in healthy donors. This PCR relied on a set of 60 Vbeta primers and 13 Jbeta primers. Sequenced by immunoSEQ multiplex PCR; TCRdb stores in-frame clones only, minus some. This sample has about 150,000 clones; roughly four fifths occur once, and the top ten carry over 1.3%. The sample was PBMCs. These receptors all come from a man younger than 35 in good health and CMV-seronegative.

The gene calls are TRBV18 and TRBJ2-5, with a possible D match to TRBD1 (6 bases). Trimming stripped 2 bases from V and 10 bases from J, with 14 bases between. The CDR3 runs 13 residues. The germline V gene encodes CDR1 KGHSH and CDR2 LQKENI. This CDR3 is CASSPVQDRFQYF. The CDR3 nucleotides are TGTGCCAGCTCACCAGTACAAGACAGGTTCCAGTACTTC.

The chain joins TRBV5-6 to TRBJ2-1; the D gene is possibly TRBD2 (6 bases). Between the trimmed V and J ends, which lost 3 bases and 2 bases, there was a span of 21 bases. Germline CDR1 is SGHDT and CDR2 is YYEEEE. The CDR3 runs 18 residues. CDR3 sequence reads: CASSSSRLAATPYNEQFF. CDR3 nucleotide sequence: TGTGCCAGCAGCTCCTCCCGCTTAGCGGCCACACCCTACAATGAGCAGTTCTTC.

The chain has TRBV11-2 and TRBJ1-1, with 9 bases fitting TRBD1. V lost 0 bases to trimming and J lost 5 bases; unmatched junction nucleotides: 19. The CDR3 spans 20 residues. Germline V gene lookup returns CDR1 SGHAT and CDR2 FQNNGV. In DNA, the CDR3 is TGTGCCAGCAGCTTAGACGGAGGGGACAGGGTAGGTTCAGAGGGGACTGAAGCTTTCTTT. Protein: CASSLDGGDRVGSEGTEAFF.

This clone was found once. CDR3 loop: CASSQVALADNEQFF. The CDR3 DNA follows: TGCGCCAGCAGCCAAGTGGCACTAGCGGACAATGAGCAGTTCTTC. This chain connects TRBV4-1 to TRBJ2-1; 8 bases are a match to TRBD2. The germline V gene encodes CDR1 MGHRA and CDR2 YSYEKL. V shed 1 base, J shed 5 bases, and the junction held 4 bases outside the gene matches. The CDR3 extends over 15 amino acids.

The V gene is TRBV5-1, the J gene TRBJ2-3; 9 bases fit TRBD1. Trimming removed 4 bases from V and 4 bases from J; junction bases left unmatched: 10. Germline lookup yields CDR1 SGHRS and CDR2 YFSETQ. This CDR3 region has 16 residues. The CDR3: CASSPGQGLDSDTQYF. CDR3 DNA: TGCGCCAGCAGCCCAGGACAGGGGTTGGATTCAGATACGCAGTATTTT.

This chain joins TRBV28 and TRBJ2-1; the match to TRBD1 covers 7 bases. J lost 4 bases, V lost 6 bases, and 9 bases had no gene match. Looked up from germline, CDR1 is MDHEN and CDR2 is SYDVKM. The CDR3 runs 15 residues. The CDR3 here is CASSPPTGVYNEQFF. DNA of the CDR3: TGTGCCAGCAGCCCCCCCACAGGGGTTTACAATGAGCAGTTCTTC.

This clone was observed a few times. The chain recombines TRBV27 with TRBJ2-1; 7 nucleotides line up with TRBD2. V trimming: 5 bases; J trimming: 6 bases; junction bases outside the gene matches: 13. From germline, CDR1 is MNHEY and CDR2 SMNVEV (reference sequence). CDR3 length equals 16 residues. In nucleotides, the CDR3 is TGTGCCAGCAGTACCCCAGGGCGGGAGATGGCCAATGAGCAGTTCTTC. Translated, it gives CASSTPGREMANEQFF.